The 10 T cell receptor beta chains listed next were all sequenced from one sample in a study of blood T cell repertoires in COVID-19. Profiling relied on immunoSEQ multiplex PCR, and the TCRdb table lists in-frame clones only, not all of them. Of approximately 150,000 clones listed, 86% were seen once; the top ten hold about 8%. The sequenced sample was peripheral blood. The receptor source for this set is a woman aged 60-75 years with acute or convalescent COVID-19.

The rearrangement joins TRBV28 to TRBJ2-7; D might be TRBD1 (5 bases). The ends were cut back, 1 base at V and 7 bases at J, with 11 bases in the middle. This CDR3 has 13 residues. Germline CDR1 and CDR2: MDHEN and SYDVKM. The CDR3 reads CASSLSGPGEQYF. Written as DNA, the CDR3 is TGTGCCAGCAGTTTATCAGGGCCTGGGGAGCAGTACTTC.

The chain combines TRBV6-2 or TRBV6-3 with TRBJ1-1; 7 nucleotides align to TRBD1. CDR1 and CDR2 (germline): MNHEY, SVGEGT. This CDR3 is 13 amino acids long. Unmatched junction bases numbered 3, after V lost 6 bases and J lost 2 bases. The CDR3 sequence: CASSRDSNTEAFF. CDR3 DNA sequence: TGTGCCAGCAGCCGGGACAGCAACACTGAAGCTTTCTTT.

CDR3: CASSTTGGYAGELFF. DNA of the CDR3: TGCGCCAGCAGCACGACAGGGGGGTATGCCGGGGAGCTGTTTTTT. The V and J genes are TRBV5-1 and TRBJ2-2; TRBD1 aligns across 9 bases. Trimming removed 4 bases from V and 6 bases from J; junction bases left unmatched: 7. The CDR3 length is 15 residues. Germline CDR1 reads SGHRS; CDR2 reads YFSETQ.

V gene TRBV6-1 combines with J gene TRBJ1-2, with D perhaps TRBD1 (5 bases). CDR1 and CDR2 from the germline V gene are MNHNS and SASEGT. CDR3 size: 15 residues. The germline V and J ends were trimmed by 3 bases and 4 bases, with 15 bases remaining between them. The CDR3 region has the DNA TGTGCCAGCAGTGAGGGATTGGGGGGTCCCTATGGCTACACCTTC. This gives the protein CASSEGLGGPYGYTF.

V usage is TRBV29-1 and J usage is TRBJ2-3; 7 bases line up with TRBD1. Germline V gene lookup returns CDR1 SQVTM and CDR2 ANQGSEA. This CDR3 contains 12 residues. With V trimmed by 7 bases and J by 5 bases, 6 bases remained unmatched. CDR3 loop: CSAIQGRDTQYF. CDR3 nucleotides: TGCAGCGCGATACAGGGGCGAGATACGCAGTATTTT.

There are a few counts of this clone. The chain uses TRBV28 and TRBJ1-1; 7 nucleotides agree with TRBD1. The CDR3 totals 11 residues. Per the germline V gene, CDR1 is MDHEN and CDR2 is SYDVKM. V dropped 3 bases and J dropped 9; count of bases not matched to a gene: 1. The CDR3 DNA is TGTGCCAGCAGTTTGGACAGGAAAGCTTTCTTT. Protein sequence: CASSLDRKAFF.

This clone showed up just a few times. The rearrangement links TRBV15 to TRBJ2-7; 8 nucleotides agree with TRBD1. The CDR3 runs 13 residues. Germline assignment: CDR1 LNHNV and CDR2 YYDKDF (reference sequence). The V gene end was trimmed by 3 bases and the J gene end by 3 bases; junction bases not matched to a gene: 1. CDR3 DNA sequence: TGTGCCACCAGCAGGGGGACAGGCTACGAGCAGTACTTC. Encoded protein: CATSRGTGYEQYF. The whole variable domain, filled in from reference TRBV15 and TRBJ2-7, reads DAMVIQNPRYQVTQFGKPVTLSCSQTLNHNVMYWYQQKSSQAPKLLFHYYDKDFNNEADTPDNFQSRRPNTSFCFLDIRSPGLGDTAMYLCATSRGTGYEQYFGPGTRLTVT.

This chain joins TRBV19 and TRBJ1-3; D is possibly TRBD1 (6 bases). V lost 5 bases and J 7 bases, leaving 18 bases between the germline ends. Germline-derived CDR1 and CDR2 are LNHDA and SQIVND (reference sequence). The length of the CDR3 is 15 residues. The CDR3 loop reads CASSLNQGSGNTIYF. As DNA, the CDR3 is TGTGCCAGTAGTTTAAACCAGGGGTCGGGGAACACCATATATTTT.

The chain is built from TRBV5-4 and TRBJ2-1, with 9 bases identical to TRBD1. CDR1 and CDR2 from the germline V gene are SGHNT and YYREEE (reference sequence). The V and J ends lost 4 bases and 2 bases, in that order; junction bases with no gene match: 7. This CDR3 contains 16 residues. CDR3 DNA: TGTGCCAGCAGCGGAAGGGACAGGGACCCCTACAATGAGCAGTTCTTC. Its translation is CASSGRDRDPYNEQFF.

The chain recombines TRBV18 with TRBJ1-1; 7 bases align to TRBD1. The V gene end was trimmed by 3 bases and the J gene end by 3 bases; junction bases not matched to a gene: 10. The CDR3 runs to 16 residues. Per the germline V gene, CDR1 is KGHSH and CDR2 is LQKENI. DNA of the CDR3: TGTGCCAGCTCACCTCAGGTCACAGGGGCGCACACTGAAGCTTTCTTT. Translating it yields CASSPQVTGAHTEAFF.